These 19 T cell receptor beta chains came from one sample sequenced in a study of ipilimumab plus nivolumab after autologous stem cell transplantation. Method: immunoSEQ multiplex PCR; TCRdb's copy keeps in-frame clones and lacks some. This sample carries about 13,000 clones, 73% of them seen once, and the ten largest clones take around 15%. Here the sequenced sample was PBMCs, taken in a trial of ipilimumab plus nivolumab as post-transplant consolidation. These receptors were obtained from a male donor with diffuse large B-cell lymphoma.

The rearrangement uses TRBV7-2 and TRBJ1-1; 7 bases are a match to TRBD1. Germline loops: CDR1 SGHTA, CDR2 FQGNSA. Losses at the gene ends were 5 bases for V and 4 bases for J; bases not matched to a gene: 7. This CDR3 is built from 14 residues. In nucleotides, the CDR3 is TGTGCCAGCAGCGAGACAGGGTTTGGCACTGAAGCTTTCTTT. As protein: CASSETGFGTEAFF.

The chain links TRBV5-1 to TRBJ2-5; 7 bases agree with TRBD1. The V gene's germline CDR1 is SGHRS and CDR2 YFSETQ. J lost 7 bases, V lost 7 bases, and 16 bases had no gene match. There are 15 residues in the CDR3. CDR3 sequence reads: CASEGQPDRVGTQYF. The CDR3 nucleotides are TGCGCCAGCGAGGGACAGCCCGACCGAGTCGGGACCCAGTACTTC.

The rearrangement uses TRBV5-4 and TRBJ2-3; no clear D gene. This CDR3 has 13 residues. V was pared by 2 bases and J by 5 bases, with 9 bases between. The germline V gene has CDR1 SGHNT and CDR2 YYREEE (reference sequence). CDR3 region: CASSFRLGDTQYF. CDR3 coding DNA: TGTGCCAGCAGCTTCCGGTTGGGAGATACGCAGTATTTT.

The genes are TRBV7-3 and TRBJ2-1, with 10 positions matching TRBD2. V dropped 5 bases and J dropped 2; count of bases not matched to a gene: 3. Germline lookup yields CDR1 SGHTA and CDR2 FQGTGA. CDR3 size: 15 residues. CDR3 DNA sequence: TGTGCCAGCAGCGACCTAGCGGGAGCCTACAATGAGCAGTTCTTC. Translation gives CASSDLAGAYNEQFF.

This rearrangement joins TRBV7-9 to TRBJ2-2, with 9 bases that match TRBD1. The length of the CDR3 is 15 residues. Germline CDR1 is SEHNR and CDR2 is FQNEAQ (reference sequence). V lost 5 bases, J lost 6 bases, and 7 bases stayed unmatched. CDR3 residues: CASSPGTGMAGELFF. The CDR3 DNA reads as TGTGCCAGCAGCCCCGGGACAGGGATGGCCGGGGAGCTGTTTTTT.

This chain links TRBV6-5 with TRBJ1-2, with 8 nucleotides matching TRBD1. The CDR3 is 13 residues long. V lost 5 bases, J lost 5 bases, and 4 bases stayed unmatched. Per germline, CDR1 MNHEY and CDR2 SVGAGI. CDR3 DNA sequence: TGTGCCAGCAGTGACAGGGGAGGATATGGCTACACCTTC. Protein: CASSDRGGYGYTF.

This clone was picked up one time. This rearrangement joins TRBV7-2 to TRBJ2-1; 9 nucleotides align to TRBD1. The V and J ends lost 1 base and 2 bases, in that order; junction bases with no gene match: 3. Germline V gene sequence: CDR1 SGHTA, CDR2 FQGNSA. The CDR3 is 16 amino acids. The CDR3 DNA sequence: TGTGCCAGCAGCTTAGGTGGGGACAGGGCCTACAATGAGCAGTTCTTC. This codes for CASSLGGDRAYNEQFF.

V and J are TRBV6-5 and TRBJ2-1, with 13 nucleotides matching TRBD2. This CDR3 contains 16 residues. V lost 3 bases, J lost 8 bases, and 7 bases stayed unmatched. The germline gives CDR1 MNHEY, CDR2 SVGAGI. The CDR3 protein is CASSYLLAGGPDEQFF. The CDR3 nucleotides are TGTGCCAGCAGTTATCTACTAGCGGGGGGGCCGGATGAGCAGTTCTTC.

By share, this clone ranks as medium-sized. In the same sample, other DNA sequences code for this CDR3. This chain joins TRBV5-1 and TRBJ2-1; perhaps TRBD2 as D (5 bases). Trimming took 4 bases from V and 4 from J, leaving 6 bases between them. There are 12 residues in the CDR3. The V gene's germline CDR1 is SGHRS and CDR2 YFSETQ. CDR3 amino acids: CASSLAYNEQFF. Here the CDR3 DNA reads TGCGCCAGCAGCCTAGCTTACAATGAGCAGTTCTTC.

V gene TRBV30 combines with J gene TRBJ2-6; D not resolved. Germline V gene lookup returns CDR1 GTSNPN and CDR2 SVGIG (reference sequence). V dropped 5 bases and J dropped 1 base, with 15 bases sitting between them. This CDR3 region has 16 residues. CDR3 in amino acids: CAWAREGASGANVLTF. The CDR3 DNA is TGTGCCTGGGCCCGCGAAGGAGCTTCTGGGGCCAACGTCCTGACTTTC.

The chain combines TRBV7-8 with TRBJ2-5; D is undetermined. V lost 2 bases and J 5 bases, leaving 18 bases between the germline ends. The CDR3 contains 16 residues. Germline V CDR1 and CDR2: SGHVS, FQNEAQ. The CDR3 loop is CASSLSSSTPRETQYF. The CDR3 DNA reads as TGTGCCAGCAGCTTATCGAGTTCGACACCAAGGGAGACCCAGTACTTC. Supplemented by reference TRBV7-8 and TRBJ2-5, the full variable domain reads GAGVSQSPRYKVAKRGQDVALRCDPISGHVSLFWYQQALGQGPEFLTYFQNEAQLDKSGLPSDRFFAERPEGSVSTLKIQRTQQEDSAVYLCASSLSSSTPRETQYFGPGTRLLVL.

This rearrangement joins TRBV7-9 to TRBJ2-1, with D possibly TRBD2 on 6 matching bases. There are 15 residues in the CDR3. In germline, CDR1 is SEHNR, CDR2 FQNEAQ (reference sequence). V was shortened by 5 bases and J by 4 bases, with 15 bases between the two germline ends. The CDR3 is CASSPGLPQYNEQFF. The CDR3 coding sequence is TGTGCCAGCAGCCCAGGACTACCACAGTACAATGAGCAGTTCTTC.

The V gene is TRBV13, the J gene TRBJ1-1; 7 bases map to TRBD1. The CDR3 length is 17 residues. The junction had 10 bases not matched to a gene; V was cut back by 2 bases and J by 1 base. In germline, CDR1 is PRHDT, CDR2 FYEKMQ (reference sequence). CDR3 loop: CASSLNEGGDRNTEAFF. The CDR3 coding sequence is TGTGCCAGCAGCTTAAACGAGGGAGGGGACAGGAACACTGAAGCTTTCTTT.

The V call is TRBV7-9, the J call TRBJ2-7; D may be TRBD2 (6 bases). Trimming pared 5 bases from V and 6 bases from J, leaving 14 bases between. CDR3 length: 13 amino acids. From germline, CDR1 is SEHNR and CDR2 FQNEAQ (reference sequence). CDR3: CASSPWTKGEQYF. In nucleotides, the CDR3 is TGTGCCAGCAGCCCATGGACTAAGGGCGAGCAGTACTTC.

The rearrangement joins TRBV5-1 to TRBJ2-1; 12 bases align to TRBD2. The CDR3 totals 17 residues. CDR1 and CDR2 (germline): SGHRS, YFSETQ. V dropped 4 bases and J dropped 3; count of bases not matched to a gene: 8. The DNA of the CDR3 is TGCGCCAGCAGCCCGGGACTAGCGGGTTCTGTCTACAATGAGCAGTTCTTC. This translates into CASSPGLAGSVYNEQFF. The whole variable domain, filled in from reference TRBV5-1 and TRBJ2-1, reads KAGVTQTPRYLIKTRGQQVTLSCSPISGHRSVSWYQQTPGQGLQFLFEYFSETQRNKGNFPGRFSGRQFSNSRSEMNVSTLELGDSALYLCASSPGLAGSVYNEQFFGPGTRLTVL.

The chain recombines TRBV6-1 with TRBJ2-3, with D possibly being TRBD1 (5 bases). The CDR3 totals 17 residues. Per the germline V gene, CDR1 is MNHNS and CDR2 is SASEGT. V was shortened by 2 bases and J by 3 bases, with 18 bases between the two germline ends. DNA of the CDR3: TGTGCCAGCAGTGAAAGGGTGGCAGGGAAGTCGACAGATACGCAGTATTTT. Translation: CASSERVAGKSTDTQYF.

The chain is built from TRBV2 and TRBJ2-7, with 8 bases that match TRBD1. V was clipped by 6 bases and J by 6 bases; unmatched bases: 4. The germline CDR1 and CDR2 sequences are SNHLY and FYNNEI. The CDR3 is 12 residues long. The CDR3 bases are TGTGCCAGCAGCGGACAGGGAATCGAGCAGTACTTC. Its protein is CASSGQGIEQYF.

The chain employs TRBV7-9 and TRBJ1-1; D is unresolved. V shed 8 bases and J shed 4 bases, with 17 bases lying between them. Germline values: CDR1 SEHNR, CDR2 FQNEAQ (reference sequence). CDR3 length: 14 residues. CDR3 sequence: CASPPPGVFTEAFF. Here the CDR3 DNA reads TGTGCCAGCCCCCCGCCGGGAGTGTTCACTGAAGCTTTCTTT.

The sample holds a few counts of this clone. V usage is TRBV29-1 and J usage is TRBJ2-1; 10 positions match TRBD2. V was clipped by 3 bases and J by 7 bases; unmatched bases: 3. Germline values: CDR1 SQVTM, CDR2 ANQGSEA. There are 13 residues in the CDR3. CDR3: CSVDSSGRNEQFF. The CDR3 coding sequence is TGCAGCGTTGATTCTAGCGGGAGAAATGAGCAGTTCTTC.